The 24 T cell receptor beta chains below all came from one sample that was sequenced in a study of blood T cell repertoires in COVID-19. Measured with immunoSEQ multiplex PCR; TCRdb has only the in-frame clones, and not every one. The profile covers around 250,000 clones, with 70% to 85% appearing a single time and under 2% taken by the ten largest. Sequenced sample: peripheral blood. Receptors originate from an elderly woman with acute or convalescent COVID-19.

The chain joins TRBV28 to TRBJ1-5, with 7 bases aligning to TRBD1. CDR1 is MDHEN, CDR2 SYDVKM, per germline. The CDR3 is 15 residues long. The junction had 15 bases not matched to a gene; V was cut back by 9 bases and J by 7 bases. For the CDR3, the DNA is TGTGCCAGTACCCCGACAGGGACTTTGAGGCAGCCCCAGCATTTT. Its translation: CASTPTGTLRQPQHF. Full variable domain (outside the CDR3, taken from reference TRBV28 and TRBJ1-5): DVKVTQSSRYLVKRTGEKVFLECVQDMDHENMFWYRQDPGLGLRLIYFSYDVKMKEKGDIPEGYSVSREKKERFSLILESASTNQTSMYLCASTPTGTLRQPQHFGDGTRLSIL.

This chain links TRBV20-1 with TRBJ2-7; 7 bases are shared with TRBD2. Germline V gives CDR1 DFQATT, CDR2 SNEGSKA (reference sequence). J lost 5 bases, V lost 4 bases, and 2 bases had no gene match. The CDR3 spans 11 residues. This chain's CDR3 is CSAKREDEQYF. The CDR3 DNA is TGCAGTGCTAAACGGGAGGACGAGCAGTACTTC.

This clone was detected a few times. The V and J genes are TRBV28 and TRBJ2-1; D uncertain. Germline V gives CDR1 MDHEN, CDR2 SYDVKM. The germline V and J ends were trimmed by 1 base and 6 bases, with 19 bases remaining between them. The CDR3 extends over 17 amino acids. The chain's CDR3 is CASSLLAGFEVGNEQFF. In DNA form, the CDR3 reads TGTGCCAGCAGTTTATTGGCCGGGTTCGAAGTAGGCAATGAGCAGTTCTTC.

This clone has a handful of counts. The gene calls are TRBV30 and TRBJ1-1; 8 bases are a match to TRBD1. V dropped 2 bases and J dropped 7; count of bases not matched to a gene: 6. The CDR3 has 13 amino acids. Germline V lookup: CDR1 GTSNPN, CDR2 SVGIG (reference sequence). The CDR3 is CAWSTGQGVEAFF. The DNA of the CDR3 is TGTGCCTGGAGTACCGGACAGGGCGTTGAAGCTTTCTTT.

The chain is built from TRBV14 and TRBJ2-2; 7 nucleotides agree with TRBD2. The CDR3 is made up of 17 amino acids. V shed 4 bases, J shed 0 bases, and the junction held 8 bases outside the gene matches. The germline V gene has CDR1 SGHDN and CDR2 FVKESK. The CDR3 region is CASSRLGDYSNTGELFF. DNA for the CDR3: TGTGCCAGCAGCCGTCTAGGGGACTACTCGAACACCGGGGAGCTGTTTTTT.

V and J are TRBV3-1 (or the pseudogene TRBV3-2) and TRBJ2-2, with a tentative D call TRBD2 (6 bases). The germline V gene has CDR1 LGHDT and CDR2 YNNKEL (reference sequence). This CDR3 comprises 14 residues. Trimming cost V 5 bases and J 11 bases, with 18 bases left between them. The DNA of the CDR3 is TGTGCCAGCAGCAACCGGGAGACCGGGAGTGAGCTGTTTTTT. This encodes CASSNRETGSELFF.

The sample holds a few counts of this clone. The J gene is TRBJ2-7, the V gene TRBV13; weak D call: TRBD1 (6 bases). The CDR3 has 11 amino acids. Between the trimmed V and J ends, which lost 5 bases and 7 bases, there was a span of 9 bases. In germline, CDR1 is PRHDT, CDR2 FYEKMQ (reference sequence). CDR3 sequence reads: CASSTGTEQYF. Here the CDR3 DNA reads TGTGCCAGCAGCACTGGGACAGAGCAGTACTTC. Full variable domain (rest looked up from reference TRBV13 and TRBJ2-7): AAGVIQSPRHLIKEKRETATLKCYPIPRHDTVYWYQQGPGQDPQFLISFYEKMQSDKGSIPDRFSAQQFSDYHSELNMSSLELGDSALYFCASSTGTEQYFGPGTRLTVT.

The chain combines TRBV7-9 with TRBJ1-3; D ambiguous. CDR1 and CDR2 (germline): SEHNR, FQNEAQ (reference sequence). The ends were cut back, 1 base at V and 0 bases at J, with 13 bases in the middle. The CDR3 extends over 17 amino acids. CDR3 sequence (DNA): TGTGCCAGCAGCTTAGAAATGGGCGCGTTCTCTGGAAACACCATATATTTT. As protein: CASSLEMGAFSGNTIYF.

The chain links TRBV5-1 to TRBJ2-5; 13 nucleotides line up with TRBD2. Germline V CDR1 and CDR2: SGHRS, YFSETQ. The CDR3 runs 16 residues. V was clipped by 4 bases and J by 4 bases; unmatched bases: 7. The CDR3: CASSLGTSGIGETQYF. In DNA form, the CDR3 reads TGCGCCAGCAGCCTAGGGACTAGCGGGATAGGAGAGACCCAGTACTTC.

The rearrangement joins TRBV4-3 to TRBJ2-2; D is perhaps TRBD2 (6 bases). Between the trimmed V and J ends, which lost 1 base and 2 bases, there was a span of 14 bases. The CDR3 spans 17 residues. CDR1 and CDR2 from the germline V gene are LGHNA and YSLEER. The CDR3 bases are TGCGCCAGCAGCCAAGCCGAGTCGGGAGATAACACCGGGGAGCTGTTTTTT. It translates to CASSQAESGDNTGELFF.

This chain uses TRBV18 with TRBJ1-2, with 8 bases fitting TRBD1. The CDR3 is 15 residues long. The ends lost 2 bases at V and 2 bases at J; junction bases unmatched: 4. Germline V gene data show CDR1 as KGHSH and CDR2 as LQKENI. DNA for the CDR3: TGTGCCAGCTCACCAGTGACAGGGGAAAACTATGGCTACACCTTC. Its translation is CASSPVTGENYGYTF.

The chain is built from TRBV3-1 (or the pseudogene TRBV3-2) and TRBJ2-5; 12 bases align to TRBD1. From germline, CDR1 is LGHDT and CDR2 YNNKEL (reference sequence). V shed 1 base, J shed 6 bases, and the junction held 3 bases outside the gene matches. There are 15 residues in the CDR3. CDR3 region: CASSQGDRGQKTQYF. CDR3 DNA: TGTGCCAGCAGCCAAGGGGACAGGGGGCAAAAGACCCAGTACTTC.

The V and J genes are TRBV7-2 and TRBJ1-1; unclear D gene. V was trimmed by 3 bases and J by 10 bases, leaving 12 bases between them. The CDR3 covers 12 residues. Germline V gene data show CDR1 as SGHTA and CDR2 as FQGNSA. CDR3 nucleotide sequence: TGTGCCAGCAGCTTGTTTGCGGTTGTAGCTTTCTTT. Encoded protein: CASSLFAVVAFF.

The chain is built from TRBV6-1 and TRBJ2-7; 9 bases match TRBD2. This CDR3 contains 17 residues. The V and J ends lost 1 base and 4 bases, in that order; junction bases with no gene match: 11. CDR1 and CDR2 from the germline V gene are MNHNS and SASEGT. This chain's CDR3 is CASSEDGRGRAGYEQYF. For the CDR3, the DNA is TGTGCCAGCAGTGAAGACGGGCGCGGGAGGGCCGGTTACGAGCAGTACTTC.

This clone was observed a single time. The chain uses TRBV24-1 and TRBJ1-1; D call uncertain. This CDR3 region has 13 residues. Trimming shortened V by 3 bases and J by 6 bases, and 10 bases separated the two germline ends. In germline, CDR1 is KGHDR, CDR2 SFDVKD. The CDR3 DNA is TGTGCCACCAGTGATGGAGGGCTTCCTGAAGCTTTCTTT. Translated: CATSDGGLPEAFF.

The chain's CDR3 is CASRKGTDYGYTF. CDR3 DNA sequence: TGTGCCAGCAGAAAAGGAACAGACTATGGCTACACCTTC. The V and J genes are TRBV6-5 and TRBJ1-2; D not resolved. Germline V gives CDR1 MNHEY, CDR2 SVGAGI. The CDR3 is made up of 13 amino acids. Trimming removed 6 bases at V and 3 bases at J, with 11 bases between.

CDR3 loop: CSASGRPRGGQSGDTQYF. CDR3 DNA: TGCAGTGCTAGTGGAAGGCCCCGGGGGGGCCAGTCAGGAGATACGCAGTATTTT. This sequence joins TRBV20-1 and TRBJ2-3; 8 bases map to TRBD2. The junction had 19 bases not matched to a gene; V was cut back by 3 bases and J by 5 bases. The CDR3 sequence is 18 residues long. From germline, CDR1 is DFQATT and CDR2 SNEGSKA (reference sequence).

V gene TRBV13 combines with J gene TRBJ1-2; D perhaps matches TRBD1 (5 bases). The CDR3 totals 14 residues. Germline-derived CDR1 and CDR2 are PRHDT and FYEKMQ (reference sequence). Trimming stripped 4 bases from V and 2 bases from J, with 11 bases between. The CDR3, as DNA: TGTGCCAGCAGCTCGGAGGGACCGAACTATGGCTACACCTTC. It translates to CASSSEGPNYGYTF.

The chain recombines TRBV18 with TRBJ1-4; D unresolved. The CDR3 spans 14 residues. Per germline, CDR1 KGHSH and CDR2 LQKENI. V was pared by 4 bases and J by 5 bases, with 11 bases between. The CDR3 protein is CASSRNQRNEKLFF. The CDR3 nucleotides are TGTGCCAGCTCACGAAACCAGAGGAATGAAAAACTGTTTTTT.

The chain joins TRBV19 to TRBJ1-2; TRBD1 is a possible D gene (6 bases). Looked up from germline, CDR1 is LNHDA and CDR2 is SQIVND (reference sequence). The CDR3 spans 14 residues. Trimming stripped 7 bases from V and 2 bases from J, with 14 bases between. The CDR3 coding sequence is TGTGCCAGTAAGGTGGGACACTCCAACTATGGCTACACCTTC. This encodes CASKVGHSNYGYTF.

With regard to this clone: The sample contains more than one DNA sequence encoding this CDR3. V is TRBV7-2 and J is TRBJ1-5; TRBD1 matches 8 bases. Trimming removed 1 base from V and 4 bases from J; junction bases left unmatched: 0. CDR3 size: 14 residues. CDR1 is SGHTA, CDR2 FQGNSA, per germline. CDR3 DNA sequence: TGTGCCAGCAGCTTAGGACAGGGGAATCAGCCCCAGCATTTT. It is translated as CASSLGQGNQPQHF.

This chain's CDR3 is CASRRTVSSYNEQFF. In nucleotides, the CDR3 is TGTGCCAGCAGGCGGACAGTAAGCTCCTACAATGAGCAGTTCTTC. V and J are TRBV6-5 and TRBJ2-1; possibly TRBD1 for D (6 bases). The CDR3 runs 15 residues. Trimming removed 6 bases from V and 0 bases from J, with 12 bases in between. CDR1 and CDR2 from the germline V gene are MNHEY and SVGAGI.

The genes are TRBV7-2 and TRBJ1-1; D is unresolved. CDR3 length: 12 residues. V lost 4 bases, J lost 4 bases, and 7 bases lay in between. CDR1 and CDR2 from the germline V gene are SGHTA and FQGNSA. The CDR3 loop is CASSSHGTEAFF. The CDR3, as DNA: TGTGCCAGCAGCTCCCACGGCACTGAAGCTTTCTTT.

CDR3 sequence: CASSGTYRETQYF. CDR3 sequence (DNA): TGTGCCAGCAGCGGAACCTACAGGGAGACCCAGTACTTC. The chain employs TRBV7-3 and TRBJ2-5, with a tentative D call TRBD1 (5 bases). The CDR3 loop spans 13 amino acids. The germline gives CDR1 SGHTA, CDR2 FQGTGA. Trimming stripped 5 bases from V and 5 bases from J, with 12 bases between.